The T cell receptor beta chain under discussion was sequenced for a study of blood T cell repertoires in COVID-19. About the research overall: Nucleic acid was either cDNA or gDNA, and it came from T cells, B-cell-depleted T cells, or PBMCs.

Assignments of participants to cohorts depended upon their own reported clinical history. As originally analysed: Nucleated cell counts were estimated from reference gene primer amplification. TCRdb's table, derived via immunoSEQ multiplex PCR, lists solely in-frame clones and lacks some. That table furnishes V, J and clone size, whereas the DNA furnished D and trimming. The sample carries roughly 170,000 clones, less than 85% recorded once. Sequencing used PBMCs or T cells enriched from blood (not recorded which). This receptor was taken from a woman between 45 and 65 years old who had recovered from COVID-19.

The CDR3 nucleotides are TGTGCCAGCAGTTCCCACAGGGGTGCGCGCTACAATGAGCAGTTCTTC. Its protein is CASSSHRGARYNEQFF. The V call is TRBV28, the J call TRBJ2-1; 7 positions match TRBD1. Germline V gene data show CDR1 as MDHEN and CDR2 as SYDVKM. With 4 bases clipped from V and 3 bases from J, the junction kept 9 bases outside the gene matches. This CDR3 comprises 16 residues.